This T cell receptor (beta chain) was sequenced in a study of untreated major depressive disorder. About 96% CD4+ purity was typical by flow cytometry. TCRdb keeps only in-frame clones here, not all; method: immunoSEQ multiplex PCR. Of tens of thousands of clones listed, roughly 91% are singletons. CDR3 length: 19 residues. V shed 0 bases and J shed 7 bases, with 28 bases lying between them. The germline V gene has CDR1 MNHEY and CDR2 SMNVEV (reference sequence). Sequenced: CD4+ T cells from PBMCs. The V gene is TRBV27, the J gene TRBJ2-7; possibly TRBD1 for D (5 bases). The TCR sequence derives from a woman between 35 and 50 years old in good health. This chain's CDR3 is CASSLSTALFIISRKEQYF. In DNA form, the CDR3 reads TGTGCCAGCAGTTTATCGACAGCCCTATTCATCATATCCCGCAAAGAGCAGTACTTC.